Each of the 8 T cell receptor beta chains below was sequenced from the same sample in a study of cytomegalovirus exposure and HLA in healthy donors (dated by TCRdb to 2016 to 2017). The protocol used for the library was the immunoSEQ multiplex PCR assay. The multiplex PCR relied on a mix of 60 forward primers for TCR Vbeta segments and 13 reverse primers for TCR Jbeta segments. Drawn from immuneACCESS, this table holds only the in-frame rearrangements with V and J called that TCRdb kept. Clones are partly lost; checked studies trace under half to an unresolved V gene and leave the rest unexplained. For this sample, the table gives over 45,000 clones. Jointly, the top ten make up around 2.1% of the sample. The sequenced sample consisted of PBMCs. Receptors were obtained from a woman between 18 and 29 years old in good health and CMV-seronegative.

This chain uses TRBV5-1 with TRBJ1-4, with 9 bases fitting TRBD1. Germline lookup yields CDR1 SGHRS and CDR2 YFSETQ. V shed 4 bases and J 12 bases; nucleotides not matched to a gene: 4. The CDR3 totals 12 residues. In nucleotides, the CDR3 is TGCGCCAGCAGCAAACAGGGGGCGGAACTGTTTTTT. Protein sequence: CASSKQGAELFF.

The chain couples TRBV4-2 to TRBJ2-1, with D perhaps matching TRBD2 (6 bases). The CDR3 length is 14 residues. Trimming removed 6 bases from V and 3 bases from J, with 12 bases in between. Germline lookup yields CDR1 LGHNA and CDR2 YNFKEQ. CDR3 in DNA: TGTGCCAGCAGGGAGGGATCGAGCTACAATGAGCAGTTCTTC. Translated: CASREGSSYNEQFF.

This sequence joins TRBV18 and TRBJ2-5, with 8 bases identical to TRBD1. CDR3 length: 13 amino acids. The V and J ends lost 6 bases and 4 bases, in that order; junction bases with no gene match: 4. In germline, CDR1 is KGHSH, CDR2 LQKENI. The CDR3 sequence is CASSLRGRETQYF. CDR3 in DNA: TGTGCCAGCTCGCTCAGGGGGCGAGAGACCCAGTACTTC.

The J gene is TRBJ2-2, the V gene TRBV5-4; 7 nucleotides match TRBD2. Germline CDR1 SGHNT, CDR2 YYREEE (reference sequence). The J segment lost 6 bases and the V segment lost 4 bases, leaving 9 bases of the junction unmatched. The CDR3 totals 15 residues. The DNA of the CDR3 is TGTGCCAGCAGCCGCGGGGGATGGGGCGCCGGGGAGCTGTTTTTT. As protein: CASSRGGWGAGELFF.

The chain links TRBV5-1 to TRBJ2-7, with 9 bases matching TRBD2. Germline CDR1 SGHRS, CDR2 YFSETQ. The J segment lost 3 bases and the V segment lost 0 bases, leaving 1 base of the junction unmatched. The CDR3 length is 14 residues. The CDR3 is CASSLEAGGYEQYF. CDR3 nucleotide sequence: TGCGCCAGCAGCTTGGAAGCGGGAGGCTACGAGCAGTACTTC. The full variable domain, with the rest looked up from reference TRBV5-1 and TRBJ2-7, is KAGVTQTPRYLIKTRGQQVTLSCSPISGHRSVSWYQQTPGQGLQFLFEYFSETQRNKGNFPGRFSGRQFSNSRSEMNVSTLELGDSALYLCASSLEAGGYEQYFGPGTRLTVT.

The chain couples TRBV2 to TRBJ2-2; unclear D gene. The CDR3 spans 14 residues. Germline CDR1 is SNHLY and CDR2 is FYNNEI. The ends were cut back, 7 bases at V and 2 bases at J, with 11 bases in the middle. The CDR3 nucleotides are TGTGCCAGCATGTCTGGCCGAAACACCGGGGAGCTGTTTTTT. Its translation: CASMSGRNTGELFF.

V and J are TRBV7-9 and TRBJ1-1, with D unresolved. The germline CDR1 and CDR2 sequences are SEHNR and FQNEAQ (reference sequence). The CDR3 has 12 residues. Trimming left V 5 bases short and J 6 bases short, with 10 bases between. The CDR3 is CASSPDNPEAFF. Here the CDR3 DNA reads TGTGCCAGCAGCCCAGACAACCCTGAAGCTTTCTTT.

The V call is TRBV11-3, the J call TRBJ2-7, with 7 bases identical to TRBD1. Germline trimming cut 1 base from V and 3 bases from J; bases unmatched to any gene: 6. The CDR3 runs to 15 residues. CDR1 and CDR2 from the germline V gene are SGHNT and YENEEA. The CDR3, as DNA: TGTGCCAGCAGCTTAGTCAGGACAGGCCTCTACGAGCAGTACTTC. Amino acids: CASSLVRTGLYEQYF.